Described below is a single T cell receptor (beta chain) sequence and its context. The data derive from a study of blood T cell repertoires in COVID-19. About the research overall: Sources were T cells, B-cell-depleted T cells, or PBMCs; the material itself was cDNA or gDNA.

Germline V CDR1 and CDR2: SQVTM, ANQGSEA. Trimming cost V 3 bases and J 0 bases, with 9 bases left between them. The CDR3 is 14 amino acids. The repertoire was sequenced with immunoSEQ multiplex PCR; TCRdb's copy has only in-frame clones and lacks some. The sample contains roughly 300,000 clones, approximately 89% of which appear only once. The TCR comes from a woman in her 30s with COVID-19, enrolled during active disease. Sequenced input: peripheral blood. V is TRBV29-1 and J is TRBJ1-5, with TRBD1 as a possible D gene (6 bases). This CDR3 reads CSVDSGDSNQPQHF. The CDR3 region has the DNA TGCAGCGTTGATTCAGGGGATAGCAATCAGCCCCAGCATTTT.